This is a list of T cell receptor beta chains from one sample in a study of blood T cell repertoires in COVID-19. TCRdb's copy holds only in-frame clones and misses some; the assay was immunoSEQ multiplex PCR. The table has 65,000 to 85,000 clones, 75% to 90% seen once. Sequencing was carried out using peripheral blood. The receptors were gathered from a man at least 80 years old with COVID-19, enrolled during active disease. Both conserved end residues are part of each CDR3. A D gene is named only where the DNA matches it firmly. The listing skips clone size in some rows; elsewhere it reads once, few, many or a size class.

cdr3_length: 15
j_call: TRBJ1-5
d_call: TRBD1
v_call: TRBV6-5
clone_size: -
cdr3_aa: CASRLGGQSNQPQHF
cdr3_nt: TGTGCCAGCAGATTGGGGGGACAGAGCAATCAGCCCCAGCATTTT

cdr3_length: 18
j_call: TRBJ2-2
d_call: TRBD2
v_call: TRBV15
clone_size: -
cdr3_aa: CATSRDLASGGETGELFF
cdr3_nt: TGTGCCACCAGCAGAGATCTTGCTAGCGGGGGGGAAACCGGGGAGCTGTTTTTT

cdr3_length: 15
j_call: TRBJ2-3
d_call: TRBD2
v_call: TRBV15
clone_size: -
cdr3_aa: CATSRGLAGTDTQYF
cdr3_nt: TGTGCCACCAGCAGAGGGCTAGCGGGGACAGATACGCAGTATTTT

cdr3_length: 17
j_call: TRBJ1-6
d_call: -
v_call: TRBV7-2
clone_size: -
cdr3_aa: CASSFPSDSLYNSPLHF
cdr3_nt: TGTGCCAGCAGCTTCCCTTCCGACAGTCTCTATAATTCACCCCTCCACTTT

cdr3_length: 15
j_call: TRBJ2-2
d_call: -
v_call: TRBV9
clone_size: -
cdr3_aa: CASSVRDSNTGELFF
cdr3_nt: TGTGCCAGCAGCGTAAGGGACTCAAACACCGGGGAGCTGTTTTTT

cdr3_length: 15
j_call: TRBJ2-3
d_call: -
v_call: TRBV5-4
clone_size: -
cdr3_aa: CASSLEAGSTDTQYF
cdr3_nt: TGTGCCAGCAGCTTGGAGGCAGGGAGCACAGATACGCAGTATTTT

cdr3_length: 16
j_call: TRBJ1-2
d_call: TRBD1
v_call: TRBV15
clone_size: -
cdr3_aa: CATSRLPGQGAGGYTF
cdr3_nt: TGTGCCACCAGCAGGCTCCCGGGACAGGGGGCTGGTGGCTACACCTTC

cdr3_length: 15
j_call: TRBJ2-5
d_call: TRBD1
v_call: TRBV7-8
clone_size: -
cdr3_aa: CASSRGDRREETQYF
cdr3_nt: TGTGCCAGCAGCCGAGGGGACAGGAGGGAAGAGACCCAGTACTTC

cdr3_length: 15
j_call: TRBJ1-4
d_call: -
v_call: TRBV18
clone_size: once
cdr3_aa: CASSDPQGQNEKLFF
cdr3_nt: TGTGCCAGCTCAGACCCCCAGGGGCAGAATGAAAAACTGTTTTTT

cdr3_length: 13
j_call: TRBJ1-1
d_call: -
v_call: TRBV18
clone_size: -
cdr3_aa: CASSPVGRGEAFF
cdr3_nt: TGTGCCAGCTCACCAGTAGGGAGAGGTGAAGCTTTCTTT

cdr3_length: 17
j_call: TRBJ1-1
d_call: -
v_call: TRBV19
clone_size: -
cdr3_aa: CASSITPRTAPNTEAFF
cdr3_nt: TGTGCCAGTAGTATAACCCCCAGGACAGCCCCGAACACTGAAGCTTTCTTT

cdr3_length: 19
j_call: TRBJ2-2
d_call: -
v_call: TRBV27
clone_size: -
cdr3_aa: CASSTPGGDRAPNTGELFF
cdr3_nt: TGTGCCAGCAGTACCCCGGGGGGGGACAGGGCTCCGAACACCGGGGAGCTGTTTTTT

cdr3_length: 15
j_call: TRBJ2-7
d_call: TRBD1
v_call: TRBV6-5
clone_size: few
cdr3_aa: CASSETGTGFHEQYF
cdr3_nt: TGTGCCAGCAGCGAGACCGGGACAGGGTTCCACGAGCAGTACTTC

cdr3_length: 13
j_call: TRBJ1-5
d_call: -
v_call: TRBV6-5
clone_size: -
cdr3_aa: CASRTVNNQPQHF
cdr3_nt: TGTGCCAGCAGGACAGTCAATAATCAGCCCCAGCATTTT

cdr3_length: 15
j_call: TRBJ1-2
d_call: TRBD1
v_call: TRBV19
clone_size: -
cdr3_aa: CASSIDRGRIYGYTF
cdr3_nt: TGTGCCAGTAGTATTGACAGGGGGCGCATCTATGGCTACACCTTC

cdr3_length: 12
j_call: TRBJ2-3
d_call: TRBD1
v_call: TRBV6-2/TRBV6-3
clone_size: once
cdr3_aa: CASSSGTGTQYF
cdr3_nt: TGTGCCAGCAGTTCTGGGACAGGAACGCAGTATTTT

cdr3_length: 15
j_call: TRBJ2-5
d_call: -
v_call: TRBV5-1
clone_size: -
cdr3_aa: CASSSASGGRETQYF
cdr3_nt: TGCGCCAGCAGCTCCGCCTCAGGGGGGAGAGAGACCCAGTACTTC

cdr3_length: 14
j_call: TRBJ1-2
d_call: -
v_call: TRBV6-5
clone_size: -
cdr3_aa: CASSYSGGSGGYTF
cdr3_nt: TGTGCCAGCAGTTACTCGGGTGGGTCGGGTGGCTACACCTTC

cdr3_length: 14
j_call: TRBJ2-7
d_call: TRBD2
v_call: TRBV3-1/TRBV3-2
clone_size: -
cdr3_aa: CASSQLGGAYEQYF
cdr3_nt: TGTGCCAGCAGCCAGCTGGGGGGGGCCTACGAGCAGTACTTC

cdr3_length: 18
j_call: TRBJ2-1
d_call: TRBD2
v_call: TRBV4-1
clone_size: -
cdr3_aa: CASSQDLGLGRGGNEQFF
cdr3_nt: TGCGCCAGCAGCCAAGATCTGGGACTAGGTCGGGGAGGCAATGAGCAGTTCTTC

cdr3_length: 15
j_call: TRBJ1-1
d_call: TRBD1
v_call: TRBV5-1
clone_size: -
cdr3_aa: CASSLGRDRVTEAFF
cdr3_nt: TGCGCCAGCAGCTTGGGGCGGGACAGGGTCACTGAAGCTTTCTTT

cdr3_length: 16
j_call: TRBJ2-2
d_call: -
v_call: TRBV7-3
clone_size: -
cdr3_aa: CASSLDGESGTGELFF
cdr3_nt: TGTGCCAGCAGCTTAGACGGGGAGAGTGGCACCGGGGAGCTGTTTTTT

cdr3_length: 14
j_call: TRBJ1-6
d_call: -
v_call: TRBV2
clone_size: -
cdr3_aa: CASSVASYNSPLHF
cdr3_nt: TGTGCCAGCAGTGTCGCGTCCTATAATTCACCCCTCCACTTT

cdr3_length: 15
j_call: TRBJ2-7
d_call: TRBD1
v_call: TRBV5-1
clone_size: -
cdr3_aa: CASSWTGQESYEQYF
cdr3_nt: TGCGCCAGCAGCTGGACGGGACAGGAGTCCTACGAGCAGTACTTC

cdr3_length: 16
j_call: TRBJ1-3
d_call: -
v_call: TRBV4-1
clone_size: -
cdr3_aa: CASSQDLGVSGNTIYF
cdr3_nt: TGCGCCAGCAGCCAAGATTTGGGCGTCTCTGGAAACACCATATATTTT

cdr3_length: 13
j_call: TRBJ1-1
d_call: -
v_call: TRBV9
clone_size: -
cdr3_aa: CASSGDRNTEAFF
cdr3_nt: TGTGCCAGCAGTGGAGACAGGAACACTGAAGCTTTCTTT

cdr3_length: 16
j_call: TRBJ1-6
d_call: TRBD1
v_call: TRBV28
clone_size: -
cdr3_aa: CASSLSRTGSNSPLHF
cdr3_nt: TGTGCCAGCAGTTTATCCCGGACAGGATCTAATTCACCCCTCCACTTT

cdr3_length: 14
j_call: TRBJ1-1
d_call: -
v_call: TRBV6-5
clone_size: few
cdr3_aa: CASSYGTLNTEAFF
cdr3_nt: TGTGCCAGCAGTTACGGGACTCTGAACACTGAAGCTTTCTTT

cdr3_length: 13
j_call: TRBJ1-1
d_call: -
v_call: TRBV9
clone_size: -
cdr3_aa: CASRGQLNTEAFF
cdr3_nt: TGTGCCAGCAGAGGACAGTTGAACACTGAAGCTTTCTTT

cdr3_length: 16
j_call: TRBJ1-6
d_call: -
v_call: TRBV2
clone_size: -
cdr3_aa: CASSELSDTGSSPLHF
cdr3_nt: TGTGCCAGCAGTGAACTTTCGGACACGGGTTCATCACCCCTCCACTTT

cdr3_length: 12
j_call: TRBJ2-1
d_call: -
v_call: TRBV25-1
clone_size: many
cdr3_aa: CASSSSGYEQFF
cdr3_nt: TGTGCCAGCAGTTCATCAGGCTATGAGCAGTTCTTC

cdr3_length: 12
j_call: TRBJ1-6
d_call: -
v_call: TRBV5-6
clone_size: -
cdr3_aa: CASSLGDSPLHF
cdr3_nt: TGTGCCAGCAGCTTAGGAGATTCACCCCTCCACTTT

cdr3_length: 15
j_call: TRBJ1-2
d_call: -
v_call: TRBV4-1
clone_size: -
cdr3_aa: CASSQVEDPPYGYTF
cdr3_nt: TGCGCCAGCAGCCAAGTTGAGGATCCCCCCTATGGCTACACCTTC

cdr3_length: 14
j_call: TRBJ2-1
d_call: -
v_call: TRBV9
clone_size: -
cdr3_aa: CASSATGRSNEQFF
cdr3_nt: TGTGCCAGCAGCGCGACAGGGAGGAGCAATGAGCAGTTCTTC

cdr3_length: 14
j_call: TRBJ2-7
d_call: -
v_call: TRBV4-2
clone_size: -
cdr3_aa: CASSQGPGSYEQYF
cdr3_nt: TGTGCCAGCAGCCAAGGTCCGGGCTCCTACGAGCAGTACTTC

cdr3_length: 15
j_call: TRBJ1-1
d_call: -
v_call: TRBV12-5
clone_size: -
cdr3_aa: CASGLSQGSNTEAFF
cdr3_nt: TGTGCTAGTGGTTTGTCCCAGGGGTCGAACACTGAAGCTTTCTTT